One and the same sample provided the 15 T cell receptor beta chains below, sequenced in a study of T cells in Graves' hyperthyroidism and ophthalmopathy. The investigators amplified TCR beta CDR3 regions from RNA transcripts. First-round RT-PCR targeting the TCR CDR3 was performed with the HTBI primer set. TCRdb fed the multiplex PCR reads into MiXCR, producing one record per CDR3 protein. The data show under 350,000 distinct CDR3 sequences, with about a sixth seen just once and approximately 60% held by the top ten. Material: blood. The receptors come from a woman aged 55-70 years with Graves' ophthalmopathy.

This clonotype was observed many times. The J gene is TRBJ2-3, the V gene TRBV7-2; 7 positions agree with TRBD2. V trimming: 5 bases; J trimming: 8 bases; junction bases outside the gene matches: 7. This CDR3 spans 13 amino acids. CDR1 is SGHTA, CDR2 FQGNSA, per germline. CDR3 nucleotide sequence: TGTGCCAGCAGCCCCGGCGGGAGTCGTACGCAGTATTTT. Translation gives CASSPGGSRTQYF.

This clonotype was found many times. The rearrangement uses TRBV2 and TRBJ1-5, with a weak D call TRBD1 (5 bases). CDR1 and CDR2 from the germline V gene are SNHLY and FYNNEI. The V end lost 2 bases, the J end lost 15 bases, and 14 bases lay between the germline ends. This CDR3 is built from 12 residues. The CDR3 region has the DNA TGTGCCAGCAGTGAAAAAGGGCTTAGGGGGCATTTT. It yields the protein CASSEKGLRGHF.

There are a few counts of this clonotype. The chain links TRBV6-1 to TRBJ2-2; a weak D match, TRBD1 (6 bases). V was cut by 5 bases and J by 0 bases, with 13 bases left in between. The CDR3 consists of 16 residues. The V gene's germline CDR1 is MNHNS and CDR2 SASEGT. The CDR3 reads CASSPLGTTNTGELFF. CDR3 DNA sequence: TGTGCCAGCAGTCCCCTGGGGACAACGAACACCGGGGAGCTGTTTTTT.

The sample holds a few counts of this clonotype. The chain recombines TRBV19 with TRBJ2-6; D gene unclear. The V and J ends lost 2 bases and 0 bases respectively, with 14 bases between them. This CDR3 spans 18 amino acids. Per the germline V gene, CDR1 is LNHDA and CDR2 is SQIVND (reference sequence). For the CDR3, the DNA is TGTGCCAGTAGTATATCTTCGTGGGAAACCTCTGGGGCCAACGTCCTGACTTTC. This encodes CASSISSWETSGANVLTF. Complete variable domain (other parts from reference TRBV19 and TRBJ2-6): DGGITQSPKYLFRKEGQNVTLSCEQNLNHDAMYWYRQDPGQGLRLIYYSQIVNDFQKGDIAEGYSVSREKKESFPLTVTSAQKNPTAFYLCASSISSWETSGANVLTFGAGSRLTVL.

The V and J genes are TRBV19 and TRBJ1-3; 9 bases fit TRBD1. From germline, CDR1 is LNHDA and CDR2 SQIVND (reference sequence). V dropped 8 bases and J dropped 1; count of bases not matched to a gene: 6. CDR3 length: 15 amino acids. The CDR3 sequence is CASGLTGGSGNTIYF. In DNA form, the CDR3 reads TGTGCCAGTGGACTGACAGGGGGATCTGGAAACACCATATATTTT.

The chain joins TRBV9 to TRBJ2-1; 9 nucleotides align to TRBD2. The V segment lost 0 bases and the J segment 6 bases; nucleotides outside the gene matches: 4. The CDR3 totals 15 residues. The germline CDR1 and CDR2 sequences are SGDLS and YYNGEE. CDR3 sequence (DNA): TGTGCCAGCAGCGTAGGTAGCGGGAGTCTCAATGAGCAGTTCTTC. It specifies CASSVGSGSLNEQFF.

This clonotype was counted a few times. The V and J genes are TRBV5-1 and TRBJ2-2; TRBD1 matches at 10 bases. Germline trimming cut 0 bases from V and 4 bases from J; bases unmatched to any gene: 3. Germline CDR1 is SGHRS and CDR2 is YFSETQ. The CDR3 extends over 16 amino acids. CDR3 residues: CASSLAGQGVTGELFF. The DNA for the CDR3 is TGCGCCAGCAGCTTGGCAGGACAGGGGGTCACCGGGGAGCTGTTTTTT.

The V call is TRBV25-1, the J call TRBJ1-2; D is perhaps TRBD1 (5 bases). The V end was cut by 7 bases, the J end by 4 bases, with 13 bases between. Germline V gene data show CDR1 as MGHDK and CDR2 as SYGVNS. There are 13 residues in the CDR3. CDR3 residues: CASTLPGGYGYTF. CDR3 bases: TGTGCCAGCACCCTACCGGGGGGCTATGGCTACACCTTC.

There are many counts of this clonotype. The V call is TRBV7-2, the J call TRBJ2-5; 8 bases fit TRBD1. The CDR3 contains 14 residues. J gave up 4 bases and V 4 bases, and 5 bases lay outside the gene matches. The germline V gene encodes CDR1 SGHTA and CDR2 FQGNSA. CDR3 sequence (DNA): TGTGCCAGCAGCTCTCGACAGGGGAGAGAGACCCAGTACTTC. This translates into CASSSRQGRETQYF. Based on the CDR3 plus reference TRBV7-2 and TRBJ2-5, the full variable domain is GAGVSQSPSNKVTEKGKDVELRCDPISGHTALYWYRQSLGQGLEFLIYFQGNSAPDKSGLPSDRFSAERTGGSVSTLTIQRTQQEDSAVYLCASSSRQGRETQYFGPGTRLLVL.

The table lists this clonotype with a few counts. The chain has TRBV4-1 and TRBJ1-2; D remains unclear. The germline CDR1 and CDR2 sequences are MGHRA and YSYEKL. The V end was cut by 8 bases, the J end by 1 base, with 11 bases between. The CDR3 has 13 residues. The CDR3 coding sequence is TGCGCCAGCGTCGGGGAAAATAACTATGGCTACACCTTC. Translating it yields CASVGENNYGYTF.

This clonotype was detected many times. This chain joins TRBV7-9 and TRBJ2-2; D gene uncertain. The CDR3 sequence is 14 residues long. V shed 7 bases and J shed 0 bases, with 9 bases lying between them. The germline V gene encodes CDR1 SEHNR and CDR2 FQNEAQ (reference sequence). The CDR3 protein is CASKEQPNTGELFF. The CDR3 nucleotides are TGTGCCAGCAAAGAACAGCCGAACACCGGGGAGCTGTTTTTT.

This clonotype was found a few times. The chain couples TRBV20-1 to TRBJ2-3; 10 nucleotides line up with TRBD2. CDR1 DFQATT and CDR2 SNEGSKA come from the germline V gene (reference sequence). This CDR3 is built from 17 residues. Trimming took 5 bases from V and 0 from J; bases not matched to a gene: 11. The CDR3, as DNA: TGCAGTGCTCTCCTCCCCGAGACTAGCGGGAGCACAGATACGCAGTATTTT. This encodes CSALLPETSGSTDTQYF.

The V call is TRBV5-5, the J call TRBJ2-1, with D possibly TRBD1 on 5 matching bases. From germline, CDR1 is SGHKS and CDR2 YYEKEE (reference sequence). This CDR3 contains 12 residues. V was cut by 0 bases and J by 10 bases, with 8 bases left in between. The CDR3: CASSLARAEQFF. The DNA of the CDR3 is TGTGCCAGCAGCTTGGCCAGGGCCGAGCAGTTCTTC.

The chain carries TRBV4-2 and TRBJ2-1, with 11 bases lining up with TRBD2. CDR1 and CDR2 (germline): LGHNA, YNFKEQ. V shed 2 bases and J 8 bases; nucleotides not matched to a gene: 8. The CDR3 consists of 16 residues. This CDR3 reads CASSQSGTSGLDEQFF. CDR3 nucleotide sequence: TGTGCCAGCAGCCAATCAGGGACTAGCGGCCTCGATGAGCAGTTCTTC.

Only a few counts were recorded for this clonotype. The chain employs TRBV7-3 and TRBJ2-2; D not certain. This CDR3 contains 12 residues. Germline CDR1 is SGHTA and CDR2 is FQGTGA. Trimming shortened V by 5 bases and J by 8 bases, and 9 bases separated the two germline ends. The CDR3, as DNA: TGTGCCAGCAGCAACGTGGGGGGGGAGCTGTTTTTT. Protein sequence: CASSNVGGELFF.